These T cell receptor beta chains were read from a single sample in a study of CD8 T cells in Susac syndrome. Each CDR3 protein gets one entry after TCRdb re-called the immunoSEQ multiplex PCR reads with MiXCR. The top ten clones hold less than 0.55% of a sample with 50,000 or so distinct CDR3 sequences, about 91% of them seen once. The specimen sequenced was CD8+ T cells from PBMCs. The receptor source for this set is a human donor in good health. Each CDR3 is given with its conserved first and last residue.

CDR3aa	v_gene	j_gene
CASSFGRDLAFF	TRBV5-4	TRBJ1-1
CASSPHNYEQYF	TRBV7-9	TRBJ2-7
CASRAGTGDQPQHF	TRBV6-6	TRBJ1-5
CSASRGESQETQYF	TRBV20-1	TRBJ2-5
CATSQYQGVDTEAFF	TRBV6-1	TRBJ1-1
CSAAGLEYAPYEQYF	TRBV20-1	TRBJ2-7
CSVGVSDSLPYEQYF	TRBV29-1	TRBJ2-7
CASSLGQGTGELFF	TRBV11-2	TRBJ2-2
CASSKDSLNTEAFF	TRBV21-1	TRBJ1-1
CSVEDPGTVTKKLFF	TRBV29-1	TRBJ1-4
CASSPLHRDQETQYF	TRBV18	TRBJ2-5
CASSLGQATYEQYF	TRBV5-5	TRBJ2-7
CASSQDTWLAHTGTDTQYF	TRBV3-1	TRBJ2-3
CASSGGGVYNEQFF	TRBV19	TRBJ2-1
CASAAGPNTEAFF	TRBV6-4	TRBJ1-1
CASSPRRTSTDTQYF	TRBV7-9	TRBJ2-3
CASSPGMGVGDEQYF	TRBV9	TRBJ2-7
CASIGQTTFYEQYF	TRBV2	TRBJ2-7
CASNEQGTEAFF	TRBV2	TRBJ1-1
CASSYSNPSYGYTF	TRBV6-6	TRBJ1-2
CASSPRQAPNYEQYF	TRBV7-9	TRBJ2-7
CASSFLGGQGHQPQHF	TRBV5-1	TRBJ1-5
CAGAMTGWAYEQYF	TRBV30	TRBJ2-7
CASTESGRPYNEQFF	TRBV6-2/TRBV6-3	TRBJ2-1
CSVELTNTEAFF	TRBV29-1	TRBJ1-1
CSARDRTVQRGNEQFF	TRBV20-1	TRBJ2-1
CASSLAFGQGVAGNEQFF	TRBV7-9	TRBJ2-1
CASSEALGGSSYEQYF	TRBV2	TRBJ2-7
CASSFPQRQIRVYEQYF	TRBV11-2	TRBJ2-7
CASSTDRGQGYTF	TRBV6-5	TRBJ1-2
CSARDLEEQFF	TRBV20-1	TRBJ2-1
CASSQGTGNQPQHF	TRBV7-9	TRBJ1-5
CASSPYPAENEQYF	TRBV7-2	TRBJ2-7
CASSKGGPQHF	TRBV19	TRBJ1-5
CASSYGGRSYEQYF	TRBV27	TRBJ2-7
CARGFQGGGGELFF	TRBV6-5	TRBJ2-2
CASSLDPSTTFGTDTQYF	TRBV7-9	TRBJ2-3
CSVPEGLRGYTF	TRBV29-1	TRBJ1-2
CASSAGQGGGNTIYF	TRBV5-1	TRBJ1-3
CASSETGGYNNEQFF	TRBV5-1	TRBJ2-1
CASSWGGGGYYEQYF	TRBV5-6	TRBJ2-7
CASSLTAGGFNNEQFF	TRBV5-1	TRBJ2-1